This paragraph covers one T cell receptor (beta chain) sequence. Its target is unknown. The primer mix had 60 Vbeta and 13 Jbeta primers. Using immunoSEQ multiplex PCR, the repertoire was profiled, and TCRdb retains in-frame clones only, with some absent. The sample contains approximately 290,000 clones, 80% of which appear only once. The data were taken from a study of cytomegalovirus exposure and HLA in healthy donors. Despite likely unrecorded immune exposures, the donors were nominally healthy at the time of sampling. Whole-study findings and limits: Apart from CMV serostatus, no immune exposure information was available. Segments of the TCR beta V type were, in most cases, productive about 90% or about 30% of the time in an earlier analysis.

Trimming left V 3 bases short and J 11 bases short, with 17 bases between. The CDR3 sequence is 13 residues long. The V gene's germline CDR1 is SGHRS and CDR2 YFSETQ. The chain uses TRBV5-1 and TRBJ1-1; no clear D gene. The clonotype originates from a girl aged 2-10 years in good health and CMV-seronegative. Source material: PBMCs. The CDR3 bases are TGCGCCAGCAGCTCCAGTGAGGCGGGTGACGCTTTCTTT. Translated: CASSSSEAGDAFF.